This TCR beta chain is drawn from a study of shared clonotypes between healthy human individuals. Regarding the study as a whole: Shared clonotypes across all four donors exceeded non-shared ones in generation probability. The sole specimen, blood, was sampled, and tissue repertoires likely differ.

Both subsets, CD45RA+ naive and CD45RA-negative memory, were split from the CD4+ cells. Points on this clone: As yet, its antigen is unknown.

Deep-level running was used for the assay. Generated by immunoSEQ multiplex PCR, the TCRdb table keeps only in-frame clones and is missing some. The data show over 2 million clones, roughly 94% seen once. CDR1 is MNHNY, CDR2 SVGAGI, per germline (reference sequence). This CDR3 contains 15 residues. With V trimmed by 2 bases and J by 1 base, 1 base remained unmatched. V gene TRBV6-6 combines with J gene TRBJ2-7, with 11 nucleotides matching TRBD2. This TCR was recovered from a man aged 18 to 30 in good health. Material for sequencing was naive CD4+ T cells sorted from blood. Subset meaning: CD45RA+ positively selected. The CDR3 nucleotides are TGTGCCAGCAGTTACCTAGCGGGGGGATCCTACGAGCAGTACTTC. It yields the protein CASSYLAGGSYEQYF.